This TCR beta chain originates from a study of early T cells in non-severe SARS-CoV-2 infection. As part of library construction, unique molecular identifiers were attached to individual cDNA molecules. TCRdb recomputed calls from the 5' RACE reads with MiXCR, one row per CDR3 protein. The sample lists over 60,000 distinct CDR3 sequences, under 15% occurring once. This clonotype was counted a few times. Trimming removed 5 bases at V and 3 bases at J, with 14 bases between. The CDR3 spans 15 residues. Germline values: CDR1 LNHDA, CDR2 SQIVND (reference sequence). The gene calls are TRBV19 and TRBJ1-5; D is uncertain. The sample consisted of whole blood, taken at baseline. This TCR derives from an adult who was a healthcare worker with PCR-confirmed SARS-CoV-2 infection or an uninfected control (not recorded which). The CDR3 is CASSVGPDSNQPQHF. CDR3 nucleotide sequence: TGTGCCAGTAGTGTCGGCCCCGATTCCAATCAGCCCCAGCATTTT.